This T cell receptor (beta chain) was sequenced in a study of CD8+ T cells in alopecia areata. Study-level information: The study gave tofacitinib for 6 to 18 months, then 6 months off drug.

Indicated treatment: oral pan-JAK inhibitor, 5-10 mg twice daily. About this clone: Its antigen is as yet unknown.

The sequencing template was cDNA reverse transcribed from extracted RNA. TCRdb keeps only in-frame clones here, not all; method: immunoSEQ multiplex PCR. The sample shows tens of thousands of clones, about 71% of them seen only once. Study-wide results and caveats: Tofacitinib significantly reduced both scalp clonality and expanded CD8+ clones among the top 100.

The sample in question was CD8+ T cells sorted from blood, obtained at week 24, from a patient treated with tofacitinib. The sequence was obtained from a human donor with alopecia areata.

The CDR3 loop reads CASSFLGRTNNEQFF. In nucleotides, the CDR3 is TGTGCCAGCAGCTTTCTAGGCAGAACTAACAATGAGCAGTTCTTC. This chain uses TRBV5-6 with TRBJ2-1; no reliable D call. The CDR3 spans 15 residues. The germline V and J ends were trimmed by 2 bases and 5 bases, with 14 bases remaining between them. Germline assignment: CDR1 SGHDT and CDR2 YYEEEE.